This T cell receptor beta chain was identified in a study of T-cell memory formation after mild COVID-19. The sample holds a few counts of this clonotype. The CDR3 loop spans 18 amino acids. Germline-derived CDR1 and CDR2 are ENHRY and SYGVKD. V shed 2 bases and J 10 bases; nucleotides not matched to a gene: 20. In TCRdb, the 5' RACE reads were re-called with MiXCR into one record per CDR3 protein. The repertoire holds about 470,000 distinct CDR3 sequences, with approximately 25% as singletons. The sample consisted of PBMCs or a T cell subset sorted from them (not recorded which). The chain has TRBV10-3 and TRBJ2-1; 7 bases agree with TRBD1. The sequence was obtained from an adult woman who had mild COVID-19 (a few samples of this study predate the infection). Cell type and time point are not known. The CDR3 loop is CAISEAPGLGTDEWEQFF. The CDR3 DNA is TGTGCCATCAGTGAGGCCCCAGGCTTAGGGACAGATGAATGGGAGCAGTTCTTC.